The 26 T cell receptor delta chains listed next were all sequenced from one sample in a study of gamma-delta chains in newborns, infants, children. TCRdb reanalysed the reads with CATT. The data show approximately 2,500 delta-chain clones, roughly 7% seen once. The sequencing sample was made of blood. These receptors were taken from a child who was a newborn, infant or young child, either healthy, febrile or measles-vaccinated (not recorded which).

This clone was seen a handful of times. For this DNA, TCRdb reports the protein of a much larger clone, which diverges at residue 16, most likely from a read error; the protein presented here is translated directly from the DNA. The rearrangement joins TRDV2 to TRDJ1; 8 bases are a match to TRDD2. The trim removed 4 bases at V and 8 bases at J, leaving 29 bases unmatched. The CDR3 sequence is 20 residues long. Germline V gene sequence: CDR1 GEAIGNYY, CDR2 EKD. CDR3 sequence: CACDPLPRGTDSQYATKLIF. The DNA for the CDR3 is TGTGCCTGTGATCCCCTTCCTAGGGGGACTGACAGCCAATACGCCACCAAACTCATCTTT.

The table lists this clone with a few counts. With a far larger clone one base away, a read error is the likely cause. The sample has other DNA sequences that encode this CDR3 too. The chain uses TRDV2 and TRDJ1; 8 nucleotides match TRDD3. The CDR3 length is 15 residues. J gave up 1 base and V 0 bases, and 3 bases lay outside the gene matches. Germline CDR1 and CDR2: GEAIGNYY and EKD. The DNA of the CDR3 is TGTGCCTGTGACACCGTAGGGATACGCACCGATAAACTCATCTTT. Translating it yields CACDTVGIRTDKLIF.

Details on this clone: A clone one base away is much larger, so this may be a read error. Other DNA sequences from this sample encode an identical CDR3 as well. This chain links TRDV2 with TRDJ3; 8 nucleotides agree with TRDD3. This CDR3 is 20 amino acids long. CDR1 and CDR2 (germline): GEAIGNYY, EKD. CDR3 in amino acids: CACDGLLGGFSSWDTRQMFF. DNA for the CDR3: TGTGCCTGTGACGGCCTCCTTGGGGGATTCAGCTCCTGGGACACCCGGCAGATGTTTTTC.

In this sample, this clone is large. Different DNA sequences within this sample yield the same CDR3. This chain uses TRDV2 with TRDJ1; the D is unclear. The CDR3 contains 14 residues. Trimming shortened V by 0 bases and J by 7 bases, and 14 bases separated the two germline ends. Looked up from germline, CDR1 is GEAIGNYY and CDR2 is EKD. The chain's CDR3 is CACDTRRYEGKLIF. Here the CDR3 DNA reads TGTGCCTGTGACACCCGTCGTTACGAAGGTAAACTCATCTTT.

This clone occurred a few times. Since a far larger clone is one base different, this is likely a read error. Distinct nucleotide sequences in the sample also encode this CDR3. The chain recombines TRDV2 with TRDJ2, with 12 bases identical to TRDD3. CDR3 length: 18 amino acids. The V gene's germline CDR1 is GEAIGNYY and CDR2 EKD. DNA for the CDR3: TGTGCCTGTGACCCACTGGGGGATACAAGAGCTTTGACAGCGCAACTCTTCTTT. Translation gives CACDPLGDTRALTAQLFF.

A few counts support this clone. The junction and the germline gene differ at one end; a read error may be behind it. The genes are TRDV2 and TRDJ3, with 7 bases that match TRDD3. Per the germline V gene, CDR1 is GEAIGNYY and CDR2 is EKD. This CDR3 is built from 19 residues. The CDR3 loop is CACDTGSGDSSWDTRKMFF. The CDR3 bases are TGTGCCTGTGACACCGGATCCGGGGATAGCTCCTGGGACACCCGAAAGATGTTTTTC.

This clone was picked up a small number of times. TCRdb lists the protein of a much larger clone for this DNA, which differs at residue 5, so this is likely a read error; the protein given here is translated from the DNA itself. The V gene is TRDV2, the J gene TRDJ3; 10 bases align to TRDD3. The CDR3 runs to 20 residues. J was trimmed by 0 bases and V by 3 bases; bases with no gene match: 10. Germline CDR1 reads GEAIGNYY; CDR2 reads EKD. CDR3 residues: CACDAVTGGSSSWDTRQMFF. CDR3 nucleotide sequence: TGTGCCTGTGACGCCGTTACTGGGGGATCGAGCTCCTGGGACACCCGACAGATGTTTTTC.

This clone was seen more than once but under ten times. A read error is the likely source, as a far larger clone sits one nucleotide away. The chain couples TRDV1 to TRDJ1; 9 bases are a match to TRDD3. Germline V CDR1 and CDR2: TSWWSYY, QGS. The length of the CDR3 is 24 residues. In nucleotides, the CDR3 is TGTGCTCTTGGGGGTCTACGCCCATGCCTCATACTGGGGGACGCAAACCAGTGCACCGATAAACCCATCTTT. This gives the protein CALGGLRPCLILGDANQCTDKPIF.

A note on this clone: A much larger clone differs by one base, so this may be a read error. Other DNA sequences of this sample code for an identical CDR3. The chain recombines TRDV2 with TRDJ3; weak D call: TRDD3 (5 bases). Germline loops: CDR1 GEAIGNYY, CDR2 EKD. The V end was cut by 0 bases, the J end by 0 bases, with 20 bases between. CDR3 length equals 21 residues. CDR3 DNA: TGTGCCTGTGACACCGTTTACTCCGGGGGCCCCAGCTCCTGGGACACCCGACAGATGTTTTTC. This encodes CACDTVYSGGPSSWDTRQMFF.

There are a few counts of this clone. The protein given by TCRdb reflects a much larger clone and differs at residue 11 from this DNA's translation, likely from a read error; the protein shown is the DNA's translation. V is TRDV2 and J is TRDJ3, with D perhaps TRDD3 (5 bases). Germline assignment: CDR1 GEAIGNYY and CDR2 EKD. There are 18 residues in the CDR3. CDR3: CACDTVEGSSRDTRQMFF. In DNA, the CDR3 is TGTGCCTGTGACACCGTTGAGGGGAGCTCCCGGGACACCCGACAGATGTTTTTC.

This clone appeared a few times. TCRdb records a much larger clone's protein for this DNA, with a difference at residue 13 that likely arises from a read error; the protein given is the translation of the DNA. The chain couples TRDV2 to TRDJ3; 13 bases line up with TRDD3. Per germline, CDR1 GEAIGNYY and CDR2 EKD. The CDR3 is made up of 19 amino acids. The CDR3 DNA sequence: TGTGCCTGTGACGTACTGGGGGATACGCGCTCCTGGTACACCCGACAGATGTTTTTC. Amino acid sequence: CACDVLGDTRSWYTRQMFF.

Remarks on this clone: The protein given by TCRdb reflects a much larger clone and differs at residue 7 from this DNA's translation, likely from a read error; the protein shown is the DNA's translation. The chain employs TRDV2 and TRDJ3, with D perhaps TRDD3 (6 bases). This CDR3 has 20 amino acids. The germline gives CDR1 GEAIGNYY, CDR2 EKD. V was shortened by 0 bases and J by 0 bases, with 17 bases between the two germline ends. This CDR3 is CACDTVAGMGPSWDTRQMFF. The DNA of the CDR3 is TGTGCCTGTGACACCGTTGCGGGGATGGGGCCCTCCTGGGACACCCGACAGATGTTTTTC.

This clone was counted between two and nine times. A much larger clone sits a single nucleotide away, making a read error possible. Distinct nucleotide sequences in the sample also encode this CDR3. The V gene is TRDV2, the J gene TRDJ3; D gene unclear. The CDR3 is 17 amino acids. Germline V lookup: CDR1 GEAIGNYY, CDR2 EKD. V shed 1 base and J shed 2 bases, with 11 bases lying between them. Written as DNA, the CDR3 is TGTGCCTGTGACACAATCGGGCCGGCCTGGGACACCCGACAGATGTTTTTC. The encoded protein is CACDTIGPAWDTRQMFF.

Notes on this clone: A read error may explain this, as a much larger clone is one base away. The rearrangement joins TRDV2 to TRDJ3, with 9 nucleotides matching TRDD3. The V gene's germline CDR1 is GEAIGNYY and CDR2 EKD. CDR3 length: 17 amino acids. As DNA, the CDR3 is TGTGCCTGTGACAAACTGGGGGACTCCTGGGACACCCGAAAGATGTTTTTC. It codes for CACDKLGDSWDTRKMFF.

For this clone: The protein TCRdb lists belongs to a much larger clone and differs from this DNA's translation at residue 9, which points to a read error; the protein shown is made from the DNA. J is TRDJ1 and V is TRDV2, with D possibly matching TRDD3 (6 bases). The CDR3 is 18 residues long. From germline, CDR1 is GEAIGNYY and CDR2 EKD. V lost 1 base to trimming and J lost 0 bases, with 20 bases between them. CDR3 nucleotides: TGTGCCTGTGACACGAAACGAGGATCGGGGGACTACACCGATAAACTCATCTTT. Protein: CACDTKRGSGDYTDKLIF.

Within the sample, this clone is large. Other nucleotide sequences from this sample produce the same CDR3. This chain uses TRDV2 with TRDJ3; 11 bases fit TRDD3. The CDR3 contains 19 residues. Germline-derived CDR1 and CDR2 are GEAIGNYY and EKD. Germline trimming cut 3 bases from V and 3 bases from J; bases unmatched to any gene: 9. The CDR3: CACDPILGDNDWDTRQMFF. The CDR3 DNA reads TGTGCCTGTGACCCTATACTGGGGGATAACGACTGGGACACCCGACAGATGTTTTTC.

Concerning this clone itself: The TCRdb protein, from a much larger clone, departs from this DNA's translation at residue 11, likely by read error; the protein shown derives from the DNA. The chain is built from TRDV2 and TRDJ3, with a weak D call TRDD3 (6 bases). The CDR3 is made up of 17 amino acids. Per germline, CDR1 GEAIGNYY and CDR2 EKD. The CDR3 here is CACDTIGPAWGTRQMFF. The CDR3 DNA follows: TGTGCCTGTGACACAATCGGACCGGCCTGGGGCACCCGACAGATGTTTTTC.

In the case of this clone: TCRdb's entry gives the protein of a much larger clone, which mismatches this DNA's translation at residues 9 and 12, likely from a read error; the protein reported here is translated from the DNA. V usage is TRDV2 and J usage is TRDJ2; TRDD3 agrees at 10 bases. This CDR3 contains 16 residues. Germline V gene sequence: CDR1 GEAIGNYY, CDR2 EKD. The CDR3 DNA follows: TGTGCCTGTGTCATATACTGGGGGATGTTGACAGTACAACTCTTCTTT. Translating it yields CACVIYWGMLTVQLFF.

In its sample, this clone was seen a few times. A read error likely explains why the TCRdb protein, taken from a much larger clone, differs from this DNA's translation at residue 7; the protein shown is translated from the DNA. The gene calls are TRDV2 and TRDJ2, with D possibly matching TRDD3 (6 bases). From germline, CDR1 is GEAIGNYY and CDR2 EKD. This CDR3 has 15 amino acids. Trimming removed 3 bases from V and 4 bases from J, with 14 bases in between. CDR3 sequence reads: CACDVLEDTTAQLFF. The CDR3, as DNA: TGTGCCTGTGACGTACTGGAGGATACGACAGCACAACTCTTCTTT.

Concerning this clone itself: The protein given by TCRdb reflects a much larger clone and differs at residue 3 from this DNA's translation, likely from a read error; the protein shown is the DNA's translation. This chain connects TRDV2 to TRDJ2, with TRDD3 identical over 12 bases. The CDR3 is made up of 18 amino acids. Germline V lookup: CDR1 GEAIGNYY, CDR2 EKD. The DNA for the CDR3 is TGTGCCCGTGACCCACTGGGGGATACAAGAGCTTTGACAGCACAACTCTTCTTT. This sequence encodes CARDPLGDTRALTAQLFF.

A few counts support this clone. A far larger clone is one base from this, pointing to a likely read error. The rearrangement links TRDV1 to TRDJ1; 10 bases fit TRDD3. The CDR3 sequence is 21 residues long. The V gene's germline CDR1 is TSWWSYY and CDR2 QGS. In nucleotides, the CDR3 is TGTGCTCTTGGGGAAATATGGGGTTCCCCACTGGGGGATTCGTACACCGATAAACCCATCTTT. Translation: CALGEIWGSPLGDSYTDKPIF.

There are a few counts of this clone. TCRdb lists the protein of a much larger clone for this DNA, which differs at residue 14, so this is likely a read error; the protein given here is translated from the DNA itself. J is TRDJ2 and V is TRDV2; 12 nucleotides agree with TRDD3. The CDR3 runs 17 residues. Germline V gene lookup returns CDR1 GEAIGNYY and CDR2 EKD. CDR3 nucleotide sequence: TGTGCCTGTGATTCACTGGGGGATACAGGTTTGACAGCAAAACTCTTCTTT. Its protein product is CACDSLGDTGLTAKLFF.

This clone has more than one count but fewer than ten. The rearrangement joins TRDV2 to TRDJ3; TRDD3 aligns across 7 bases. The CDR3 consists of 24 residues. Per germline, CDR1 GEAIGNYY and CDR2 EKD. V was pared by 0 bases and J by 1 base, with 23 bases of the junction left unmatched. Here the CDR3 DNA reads TGTGCCTGTGACACCGGCTGGGGGGTACCTTCATCAGTCTCCCGTTCCTGGGACACCCGACAGATGTTTTTC. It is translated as CACDTGWGVPSSVSRSWDTRQMFF.

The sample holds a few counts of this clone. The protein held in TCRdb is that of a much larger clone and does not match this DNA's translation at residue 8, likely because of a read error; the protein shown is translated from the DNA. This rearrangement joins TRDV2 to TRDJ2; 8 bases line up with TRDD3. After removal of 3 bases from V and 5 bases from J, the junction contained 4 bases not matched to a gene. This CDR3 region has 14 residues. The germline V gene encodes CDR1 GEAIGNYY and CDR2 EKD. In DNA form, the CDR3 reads TGTGCCTGTGACCCACTGGGGGGCACAGCACAACTCTTCTTT. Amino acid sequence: CACDPLGGTAQLFF.

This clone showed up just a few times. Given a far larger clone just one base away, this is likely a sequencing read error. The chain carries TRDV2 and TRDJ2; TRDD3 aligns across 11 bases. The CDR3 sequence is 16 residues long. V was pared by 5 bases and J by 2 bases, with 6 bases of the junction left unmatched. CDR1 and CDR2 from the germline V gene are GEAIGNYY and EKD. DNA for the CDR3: TGTGCCTGTGCCATATACTGGGGGATATTGACAGCACAACTCTTCTTT. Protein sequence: CACAIYWGILTAQLFF.

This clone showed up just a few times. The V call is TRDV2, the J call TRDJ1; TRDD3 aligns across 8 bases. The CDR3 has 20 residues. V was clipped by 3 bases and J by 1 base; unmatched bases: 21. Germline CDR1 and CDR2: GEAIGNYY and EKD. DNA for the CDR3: TGTGCCTGTGACCGTGTCGCCTACTGGGGGGCGACGCAGGTCACCGATAAACTCATCTTT. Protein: CACDRVAYWGATQVTDKLIF.